Presented here are 25 T cell receptor beta chains from one specimen sequenced in a study of T-cell memory formation after mild COVID-19. TCRdb fed the 5' RACE reads into MiXCR, producing one record per CDR3 protein. The sample contains 190,000 or so distinct CDR3 sequences, over 9.5% of which appear only once. The sequenced sample consisted of PBMCs or a T cell subset sorted from them (not recorded which). Every receptor here comes from a man aged 18 to 30 who had mild COVID-19 (a few samples of this study predate the infection). Cell type and time point are not known.

A few counts support this clonotype. The chain is built from TRBV4-1 and TRBJ2-5, with 10 positions matching TRBD2. Germline V CDR1 and CDR2: MGHRA, YSYEKL. J gave up 2 bases and V 0 bases, and 6 bases lay outside the gene matches. The CDR3 length is 17 residues. CDR3 region: CASSQDPGLADQETQYF. The CDR3 nucleotides are TGCGCCAGCAGCCAAGATCCAGGACTAGCGGATCAAGAGACCCAGTACTTC.

This sequence joins TRBV30 and TRBJ2-5, with 12 bases identical to TRBD2. The V segment lost 5 bases and the J segment 5 bases; nucleotides outside the gene matches: 9. Germline assignment: CDR1 GTSNPN and CDR2 SVGIG (reference sequence). The CDR3 is 15 residues long. DNA of the CDR3: TGTGCCTGGGGACAGGGACTAGCGGGTTCTGAGACCCAGTACTTC. Translation: CAWGQGLAGSETQYF.

This clonotype was counted a few times. This sequence joins TRBV7-6 and TRBJ2-6, with D uncertain. CDR3 length: 17 residues. Germline loops: CDR1 SGHVS, CDR2 FNYEAQ. V lost 4 bases to trimming and J lost 0 bases, with 13 bases between them. For the CDR3, the DNA is TGTGCCAGCAGCTGGGTGAGACACCGCTCTGGGGCCAACGTCCTGACTTTC. It translates to CASSWVRHRSGANVLTF.

The V call is TRBV19, the J call TRBJ2-7, with TRBD1 matching over 8 bases. The germline V gene encodes CDR1 LNHDA and CDR2 SQIVND (reference sequence). The CDR3 is 16 residues long. V trimming: 5 bases; J trimming: 2 bases; junction bases outside the gene matches: 11. The CDR3 sequence is CASSLTTGAGTYEQYF. In nucleotides, the CDR3 is TGTGCCAGTAGTCTCACGACAGGGGCTGGGACCTACGAGCAGTACTTC.

This chain connects TRBV19 to TRBJ1-5; 9 nucleotides agree with TRBD1. V was pared by 5 bases and J by 5 bases, with 7 bases of the junction left unmatched. Germline CDR1 reads LNHDA; CDR2 reads SQIVND (reference sequence). This CDR3 spans 15 amino acids. The chain's CDR3 is CASSFRDREYQPQHF. The CDR3 DNA follows: TGTGCCAGTAGTTTCCGGGACAGGGAATATCAGCCCCAGCATTTT.

The chain couples TRBV6-6 to TRBJ2-5, with D tentatively TRBD1 or TRBD2 (5 bases each). The CDR3 loop spans 13 amino acids. Germline CDR1 MNHNY, CDR2 SVGAGI (reference sequence). V lost 5 bases and J lost 5, with 12 bases in between. CDR3 DNA sequence: TGTGCCAGCAGTCCCAGCAGGGAGGAGACCCAGTACTTC. Translated, it gives CASSPSREETQYF.

A few counts support this clonotype. The chain is built from TRBV7-9 and TRBJ2-5, with D perhaps matching TRBD1 (6 bases). Trimming took 4 bases from V and 5 from J, leaving 14 bases between them. CDR1 and CDR2 from the germline V gene are SEHNR and FQNEAQ (reference sequence). This CDR3 is built from 14 residues. The CDR3 coding sequence is TGTGCCAGCAGCTATGGGGGCGTGAGGGAGACCCAGTACTTC. Its translation: CASSYGGVRETQYF.

Only a few counts were recorded for this clonotype. This rearrangement joins TRBV28 to TRBJ1-4; the match to TRBD1 covers 10 bases. Trimming took 6 bases from V and 8 from J; bases not matched to a gene: 6. The CDR3 covers 14 residues. The V gene's germline CDR1 is MDHEN and CDR2 SYDVKM. CDR3 loop: CASSRTGGGEKLFF. The CDR3 DNA reads as TGTGCCAGCAGCCGGACAGGGGGAGGAGAAAAACTGTTTTTT.

This clonotype was counted a few times. The chain has TRBV5-1 and TRBJ1-1, with D hard to call. Germline V CDR1 and CDR2: SGHRS, YFSETQ. V shed 0 bases and J shed 1 base, with 10 bases lying between them. The CDR3 is 15 amino acids. The CDR3 DNA reads as TGCGCCAGCAGCTTGGCCGCGTTTACGAACACTGAAGCTTTCTTT. As protein: CASSLAAFTNTEAFF.

In its sample, this clonotype was seen a few times. This chain uses TRBV6-2 or TRBV6-3 with TRBJ1-1; D unresolved. The germline CDR1 and CDR2 sequences are MNHEY and SVGEGT. With 8 bases removed from V and 5 bases from J, the gap between germline ends came to 18 bases. The CDR3 is made up of 14 amino acids. CDR3 in DNA: TGTGCCAGCTGGGCATACCCTTCGCGGACTGAAGCTTTCTTT. The encoded protein is CASWAYPSRTEAFF.

This clonotype has just a few counts. The V call is TRBV9, the J call TRBJ2-3, with D possibly being TRBD2 (6 bases). V was trimmed by 1 base and J by 2 bases, leaving 8 bases between them. Germline V gene lookup returns CDR1 SGDLS and CDR2 YYNGEE. The CDR3 length is 14 residues. The CDR3 is CASSVSGFTDTQYF. CDR3 bases: TGTGCCAGCAGCGTAAGCGGGTTCACAGATACGCAGTATTTT.

This clonotype was found a few times. The chain couples TRBV7-8 to TRBJ2-7; D may match TRBD1 or TRBD2 (5 bases each). Germline V lookup: CDR1 SGHVS, CDR2 FQNEAQ. V lost 4 bases to trimming and J lost 2 bases, with 9 bases between them. The CDR3 spans 13 residues. In nucleotides, the CDR3 is TGTGCCAGCAGCTCTTGGGGGACCTACGAGCAGTACGTC. Its translation is CASSSWGTYEQYV.

V is TRBV11-2 and J is TRBJ2-3; 7 bases align to TRBD1. This CDR3 is 14 amino acids long. Trimming took 5 bases from V and 0 from J; bases not matched to a gene: 2. Germline V lookup: CDR1 SGHAT, CDR2 FQNNGV. The CDR3 region has the DNA TGTGCCAGCAGCGGACAGGCTAGCACAGATACGCAGTATTTT. This translates into CASSGQASTDTQYF.

This chain joins TRBV10-3 and TRBJ2-7; D is tentatively TRBD1 or TRBD2 (7 bases each). Germline V CDR1 and CDR2: ENHRY, SYGVKD. Deletions cut 0 bases from V and 1 base from J, with 16 bases between. This CDR3 is built from 17 residues. CDR3 nucleotides: TGTGCCATCAGTGAGTCGACATTCCAGGGGGGGTCCTACGAGCAGTACTTC. This translates into CAISESTFQGGSYEQYF.

The chain employs TRBV6-1 and TRBJ2-3; D is perhaps TRBD1 (6 bases). The CDR3 extends over 15 amino acids. Per germline, CDR1 MNHNS and CDR2 SASEGT. Between the trimmed V and J ends, which lost 6 bases and 4 bases, there was a span of 17 bases. The CDR3 sequence is CASRYSRGASDTQYF. The CDR3 DNA reads TGTGCCAGCAGGTATAGCAGGGGAGCGTCAGATACGCAGTATTTT.

The chain links TRBV3-1 to TRBJ1-4; D might be TRBD1 (6 bases). V lost 2 bases to trimming and J lost 13 bases, with 14 bases between them. Germline CDR1 reads LGHDT; CDR2 reads YNNKEL (reference sequence). The CDR3 runs to 13 residues. Here the CDR3 reads CASSQSGRGRLFF. As DNA, the CDR3 is TGTGCCAGCAGCCAATCCGGCAGGGGACGACTGTTTTTT.

This clonotype was detected many times. The chain has TRBV7-2 and TRBJ2-1; TRBD2 agrees at 10 bases. V gave up 4 bases and J gave up 1 base; unmatched junction bases: 7. The CDR3 consists of 17 residues. CDR1 is SGHTA, CDR2 FQGNSA, per germline. The CDR3 sequence: CASSSRGLATSYNEQFF. The CDR3, as DNA: TGTGCCAGCAGCTCGCGGGGACTAGCGACGTCCTACAATGAGCAGTTCTTC.

This clonotype occurred a few times. A much larger clonotype is one base distant, so this may be a read error. This chain joins TRBV7-6 and TRBJ2-5; the D is unclear. The CDR3 runs to 13 residues. V was clipped by 2 bases and J by 0 bases, with 4 bases between them. Looked up from germline, CDR1 is SGHVS and CDR2 is FNYEAQ. The CDR3 DNA reads TGTGCCAGCAGCTTAACCCACCAAGAGACCCAGTACTTC. It codes for CASSLTHQETQYF.

This clonotype came up a few times. The chain carries TRBV4-1 and TRBJ1-6, with a tentative D call TRBD1 (6 bases). V lost 0 bases and J 9 bases, leaving 12 bases between the germline ends. Germline CDR1 MGHRA, CDR2 YSYEKL. This CDR3 is 15 amino acids long. CDR3 in amino acids: CASSQDGQGGSPLHF. The CDR3 region has the DNA TGCGCCAGCAGCCAAGATGGCCAAGGGGGTTCACCCCTCCACTTT.

This chain joins TRBV5-5 and TRBJ1-1; no clear D gene. The CDR3 sequence is 14 residues long. Germline loops: CDR1 SGHKS, CDR2 YYEKEE (reference sequence). The V end was cut by 1 base, the J end by 4 bases, with 11 bases between. The DNA for the CDR3 is TGTGCCAGCAGCTTGTCGGTTGGGAGCACTGAAGCTTTCTTT. Its protein is CASSLSVGSTEAFF.

This clonotype turned up a few times. The V and J genes are TRBV29-1 and TRBJ1-4; TRBD1 matches at 9 bases. Looked up from germline, CDR1 is SQVTM and CDR2 is ANQGSEA. The CDR3 contains 12 residues. With 6 bases clipped from V and 10 bases from J, the junction kept 6 bases outside the gene matches. CDR3 nucleotides: TGCAGCGTGGGCCCGGGACAGGGAAAACTGTTTTTT. Residues: CSVGPGQGKLFF.

This clonotype was counted between two and nine times. The CDR3 DNA is TGTGCCAGCAGTGAAGTTTCCGGACAGGGAGGAAGAGGAAGCAATCAGCCCCAGCATTTT. Encoded protein: CASSEVSGQGGRGSNQPQHF. The chain links TRBV6-1 to TRBJ1-5; 8 bases match TRBD1. This CDR3 spans 20 amino acids. Germline CDR1 is MNHNS and CDR2 is SASEGT. The trim removed 1 base at V and 1 base at J, leaving 15 bases unmatched.

The chain couples TRBV6-1 to TRBJ1-1, with D unresolved. CDR1 is MNHNS, CDR2 SASEGT, per germline. V lost 7 bases and J lost 0, with 9 bases in between. The CDR3 runs to 13 residues. The chain's CDR3 is CASKVGLNTEAFF. The CDR3 coding sequence is TGTGCCAGCAAGGTCGGATTGAACACTGAAGCTTTCTTT.

This clonotype was counted between two and nine times. The chain has TRBV6-5 and TRBJ1-4; possible D gene TRBD1, 6 bases. CDR3 length: 15 residues. Trimming pared 6 bases from V and 1 base from J, leaving 12 bases between. Germline V lookup: CDR1 MNHEY, CDR2 SVGAGI. DNA for the CDR3: TGTGCCAGCAGAGAGCAGGGGAAAACTAATGAAAAACTGTTTTTT. The encoded protein is CASREQGKTNEKLFF.

The V gene is TRBV20-1, the J gene TRBJ2-7, with D uncertain. Trimming left V 6 bases short and J 6 bases short, with 21 bases between. The CDR3 loop spans 14 amino acids. The germline CDR1 and CDR2 sequences are DFQATT and SNEGSKA (reference sequence). The CDR3 reads CSALSPGHPGEQYV. CDR3 DNA sequence: TGCAGTGCGCTCTCCCCGGGCCATCCGGGCGAGCAGTACGTC.